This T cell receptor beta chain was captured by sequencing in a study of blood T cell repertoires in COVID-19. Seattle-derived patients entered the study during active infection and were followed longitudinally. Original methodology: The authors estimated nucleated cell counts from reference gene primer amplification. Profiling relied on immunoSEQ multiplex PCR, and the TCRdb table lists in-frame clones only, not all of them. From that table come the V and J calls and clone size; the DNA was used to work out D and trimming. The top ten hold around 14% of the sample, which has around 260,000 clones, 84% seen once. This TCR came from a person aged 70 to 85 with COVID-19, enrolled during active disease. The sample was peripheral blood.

The CDR3 spells CASSEYGGGNSPLHF. The CDR3 coding sequence is TGTGCCAGCAGTGAATATGGGGGCGGTAATTCACCCCTCCACTTT. The chain has TRBV6-1 and TRBJ1-6; the D gene is possibly TRBD1 (6 bases). Germline assignment: CDR1 MNHNS and CDR2 SASEGT. V lost 2 bases and J 6 bases, leaving 11 bases between the germline ends. CDR3 length equals 15 residues.